These 13 T cell receptor beta chains were all obtained from the same sample, sequenced in a study of early T cells in non-severe SARS-CoV-2 infection. Each CDR3 protein gets one entry after TCRdb re-called the 5' RACE reads with MiXCR. The sample consists of 20,000 to 25,000 distinct CDR3 sequences, about 4% of them appearing once. Sequenced: whole blood. All receptors derive from an adult who was a healthcare worker with PCR-confirmed SARS-CoV-2 infection or an uninfected control (not recorded which).

In this sample, this clonotype turned up a few times. V is TRBV14 and J is TRBJ1-1; D is unclear. The germline V and J ends were trimmed by 3 bases and 0 bases, with 8 bases remaining between them. In germline, CDR1 is SGHDN, CDR2 FVKESK. This CDR3 is 14 amino acids long. The CDR3 region is CASSQTNMNTEAFF. In nucleotides, the CDR3 is TGTGCCAGCAGCCAGACGAACATGAACACTGAAGCTTTCTTT.

The V and J genes are TRBV7-2 and TRBJ2-4; 15 bases fit TRBD2. The germline CDR1 and CDR2 sequences are SGHTA and FQGNSA. Unmatched junction bases numbered 7, after V lost 4 bases and J lost 6 bases. This CDR3 is 17 amino acids long. The CDR3 loop is CASSYGLAGGQGNIQYF. CDR3 DNA sequence: TGTGCCAGCAGCTACGGACTAGCGGGGGGGCAGGGAAACATTCAGTACTTC.

By its share, this clonotype is medium-sized. V gene TRBV5-1 combines with J gene TRBJ1-1; no clear D gene. Trimming shortened V by 2 bases and J by 1 base, and 21 bases separated the two germline ends. The V gene's germline CDR1 is SGHRS and CDR2 YFSETQ. This CDR3 is built from 18 residues. The CDR3 here is CASSLILGVAQTNTEAFF. The CDR3 DNA reads as TGCGCCAGCAGCTTAATCCTGGGCGTGGCTCAGACGAACACTGAAGCTTTCTTT.

As to this clonotype: Possible read error: a much larger clone is one base away. The CDR3 is CASNRGRLSSYEQYF. CDR3 sequence (DNA): TGTGCCAGCAACCGTGGCAGACTGAGCTCCTACGAGCAGTACTTC. The chain recombines TRBV9 with TRBJ2-7; the D is unclear. Germline V gene data show CDR1 as SGDLS and CDR2 as YYNGEE. V was cut by 6 bases and J by 0 bases, with 16 bases left in between. The CDR3 is 15 residues long.

This clonotype has a count of ten or more. The chain employs TRBV15 and TRBJ2-3; 8 bases match TRBD1. V dropped 5 bases and J dropped 4; count of bases not matched to a gene: 5. Germline CDR1 and CDR2: LNHNV and YYDKDF (reference sequence). This CDR3 has 14 residues. In nucleotides, the CDR3 is TGTGCCACCAGCGACAGGGGTTTGGCAGATACGCAGTATTTT. This encodes CATSDRGLADTQYF.

There are many counts of this clonotype. The chain carries TRBV6-2 or TRBV6-3 and TRBJ1-5; 7 bases map to TRBD1. Trimming took 2 bases from V and 2 from J; bases not matched to a gene: 6. CDR1 is MNHEY, CDR2 SVGEGT, per germline. This CDR3 is built from 16 residues. CDR3 protein: CASSYPRQGGNQPQHF. In nucleotides, the CDR3 is TGTGCCAGCAGTTACCCGCGACAGGGAGGCAATCAGCCCCAGCATTTT.

This clonotype occurred a few times. The genes are TRBV6-5 and TRBJ1-2; D not certain. V was clipped by 2 bases and J by 4 bases, with 11 bases between them. Germline loops: CDR1 MNHEY, CDR2 SVGAGI. The CDR3 runs 14 residues. The CDR3 DNA reads as TGTGCCAGCAGTTACGAGGGCACCGGCTATGGCTACACCTTC. Translated, it gives CASSYEGTGYGYTF.

This clonotype came up a few times. The chain uses TRBV7-9 and TRBJ1-1; a possible D gene is TRBD1 (5 bases). V was pared by 5 bases and J by 11 bases, with 12 bases between. Germline CDR1 and CDR2: SEHNR and FQNEAQ (reference sequence). The CDR3 covers 11 residues. The DNA for the CDR3 is TGTGCCAGCAGCCCACAGGTCGTTGCTTTCTTT. It translates to CASSPQVVAFF.

This clonotype was recorded many times. The rearrangement links TRBV10-1 to TRBJ1-1; no clear D. This CDR3 contains 12 residues. V gave up 3 bases and J gave up 5 bases, with 7 bases separating them. The germline V gene encodes CDR1 WNHNN and CDR2 SYGVQD (reference sequence). The CDR3 reads CASSDPMTEAFF. In nucleotides, the CDR3 is TGCGCCAGCAGTGACCCGATGACTGAAGCTTTCTTT.

The chain is built from TRBV6-5 and TRBJ2-3; D possibly corresponds to TRBD2 (5 bases). This CDR3 comprises 13 residues. Germline V CDR1 and CDR2: MNHEY, SVGAGI. The V end lost 6 bases, the J end lost 11 bases, and 18 bases lay between the germline ends. The CDR3 coding sequence is TGTGCCAGCAGGCGCCTCGGGGAGCCGGGGCAGTATTTT. Translated, it gives CASRRLGEPGQYF.

This chain uses TRBV5-1 with TRBJ1-6; D is perhaps TRBD1 (6 bases). V lost 4 bases and J 10 bases, leaving 21 bases between the germline ends. Germline values: CDR1 SGHRS, CDR2 YFSETQ. The CDR3 is 16 residues long. CDR3 residues: CASSPAGGGEGSPLHF. For the CDR3, the DNA is TGCGCCAGCAGCCCCGCGGGAGGGGGTGAGGGATCACCCCTCCACTTT.

This clonotype came up many times. The chain uses TRBV30 and TRBJ1-2; the match to TRBD1 covers 8 bases. Germline V lookup: CDR1 GTSNPN, CDR2 SVGIG (reference sequence). The CDR3 contains 17 residues. V was clipped by 4 bases and J by 4 bases; unmatched bases: 17. CDR3 DNA sequence: TGTGCCTGGATTATCGTCGGGACAGGCATTGGTGGCTATGGCTACACCTTC. It codes for CAWIIVGTGIGGYGYTF.

The gene calls are TRBV10-3 and TRBJ2-5, with 7 bases fitting TRBD1. Germline values: CDR1 ENHRY, CDR2 SYGVKD. CDR3 size: 14 residues. V gave up 2 bases and J gave up 6 bases; unmatched junction bases: 6. The CDR3: CAISEDRAPQTQYF. As DNA, the CDR3 is TGTGCCATCAGTGAGGACAGGGCCCCACAGACCCAGTACTTC.